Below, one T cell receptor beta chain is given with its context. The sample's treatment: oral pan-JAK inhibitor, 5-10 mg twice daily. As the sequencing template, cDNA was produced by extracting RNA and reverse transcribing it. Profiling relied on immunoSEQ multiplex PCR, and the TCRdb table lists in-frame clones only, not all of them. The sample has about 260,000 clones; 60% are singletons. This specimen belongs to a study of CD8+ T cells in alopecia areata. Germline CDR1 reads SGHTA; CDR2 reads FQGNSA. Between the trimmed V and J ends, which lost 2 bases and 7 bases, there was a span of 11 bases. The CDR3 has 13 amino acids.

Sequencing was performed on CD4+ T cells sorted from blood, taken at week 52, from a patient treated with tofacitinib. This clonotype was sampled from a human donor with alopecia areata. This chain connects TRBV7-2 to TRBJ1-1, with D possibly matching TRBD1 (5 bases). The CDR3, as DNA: TGTGCCAGCAGCTTAAGACAGACCCTTGAAGCTTTCTTT. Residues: CASSLRQTLEAFF.